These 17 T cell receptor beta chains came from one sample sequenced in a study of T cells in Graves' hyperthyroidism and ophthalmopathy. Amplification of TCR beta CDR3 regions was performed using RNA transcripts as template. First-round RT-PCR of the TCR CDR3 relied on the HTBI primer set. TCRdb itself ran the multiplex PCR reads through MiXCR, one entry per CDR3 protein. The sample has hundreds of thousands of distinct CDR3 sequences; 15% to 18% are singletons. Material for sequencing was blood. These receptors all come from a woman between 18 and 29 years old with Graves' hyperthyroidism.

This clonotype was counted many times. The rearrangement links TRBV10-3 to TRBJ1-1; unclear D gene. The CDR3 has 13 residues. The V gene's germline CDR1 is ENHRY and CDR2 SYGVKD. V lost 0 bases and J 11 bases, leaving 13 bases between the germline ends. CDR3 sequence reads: CAISESGQSEAFF. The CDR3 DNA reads TGTGCCATCAGTGAGTCGGGTCAATCCGAGGCTTTCTTT.

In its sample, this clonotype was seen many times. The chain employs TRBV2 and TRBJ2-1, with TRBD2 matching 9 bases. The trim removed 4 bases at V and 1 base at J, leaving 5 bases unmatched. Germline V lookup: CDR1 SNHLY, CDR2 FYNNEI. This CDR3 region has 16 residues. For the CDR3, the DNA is TGTGCCAGCAGTGTTCTAAGCGGGGGGTCCTACAATGAGCAGTTCTTC. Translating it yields CASSVLSGGSYNEQFF.

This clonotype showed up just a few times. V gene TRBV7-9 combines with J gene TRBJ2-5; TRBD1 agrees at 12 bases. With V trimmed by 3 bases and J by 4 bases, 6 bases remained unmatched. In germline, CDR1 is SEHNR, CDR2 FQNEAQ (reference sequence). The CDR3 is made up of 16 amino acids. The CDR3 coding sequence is TGTGCCAGCAGCTTTTTGGGACAGGGGGCCCGAGAGACCCAGTACTTC. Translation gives CASSFLGQGARETQYF.

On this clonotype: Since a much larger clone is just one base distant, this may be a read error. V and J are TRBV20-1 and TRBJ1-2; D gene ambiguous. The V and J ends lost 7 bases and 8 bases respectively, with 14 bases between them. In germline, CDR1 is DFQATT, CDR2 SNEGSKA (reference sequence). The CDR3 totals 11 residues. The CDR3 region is CSVIPARGYTF. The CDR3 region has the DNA TGCAGTGTGATCCCCGCTAGAGGCTACACCTTC.

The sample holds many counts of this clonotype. CDR3 nucleotide sequence: TGTGCCAGCAGCCAAGAAGGGGCGGGGAGCTCCTACAATGAGCAGTTCTTC. It yields the protein CASSQEGAGSSYNEQFF. The genes are TRBV3-1 and TRBJ2-1; perhaps TRBD2 as D (6 bases). The V end was cut by 0 bases, the J end by 0 bases, with 12 bases between. The CDR3 runs to 17 residues. CDR1 and CDR2 (germline): LGHDT, YNNKEL (reference sequence).

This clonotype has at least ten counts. CDR3 sequence (DNA): TGTGCCACCAGTGATTGGGCACCCCTTACTAGCGGGGGGCGAGATACGCAGTATTTT. Protein: CATSDWAPLTSGGRDTQYF. The chain carries TRBV24-1 and TRBJ2-3; TRBD2 matches 12 bases. J lost 5 bases, V lost 2 bases, and 13 bases had no gene match. CDR1 is KGHDR and CDR2 is SFDVKD in the germline V gene. The CDR3 runs 19 residues.

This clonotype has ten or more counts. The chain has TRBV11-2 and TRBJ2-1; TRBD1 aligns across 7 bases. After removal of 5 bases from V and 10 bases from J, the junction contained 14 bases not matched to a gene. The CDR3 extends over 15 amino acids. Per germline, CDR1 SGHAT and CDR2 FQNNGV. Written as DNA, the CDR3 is TGTGCCAGCAGCCTATTCGGCACAGGGGTAGGCGAGCAGTTCTTC. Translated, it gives CASSLFGTGVGEQFF.

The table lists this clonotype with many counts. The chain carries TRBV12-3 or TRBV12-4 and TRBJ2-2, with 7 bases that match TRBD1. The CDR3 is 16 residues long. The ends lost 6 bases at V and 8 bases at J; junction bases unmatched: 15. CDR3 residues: CASSSDRAKTGGELFF. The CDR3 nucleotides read TGTGCCAGCAGCAGCGACAGGGCAAAGACCGGAGGGGAGCTGTTTTTT.

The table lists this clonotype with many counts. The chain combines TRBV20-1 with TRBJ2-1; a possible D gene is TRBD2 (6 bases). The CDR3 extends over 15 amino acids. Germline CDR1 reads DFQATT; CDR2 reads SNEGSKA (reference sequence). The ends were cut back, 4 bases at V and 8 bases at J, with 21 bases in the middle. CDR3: CSAMVGGRNGDEQFF. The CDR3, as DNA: TGCAGTGCTATGGTTGGGGGGAGGAATGGCGATGAGCAGTTCTTC.

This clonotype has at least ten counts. The CDR3 here is CATSDGYEQYF. The DNA of the CDR3 is TGTGCCACCAGTGATGGATACGAGCAGTACTTC. V is TRBV24-1 and J is TRBJ2-7; D not certain. The germline V gene encodes CDR1 KGHDR and CDR2 SFDVKD. V lost 3 bases and J lost 4, with 3 bases in between. The CDR3 runs 11 residues.

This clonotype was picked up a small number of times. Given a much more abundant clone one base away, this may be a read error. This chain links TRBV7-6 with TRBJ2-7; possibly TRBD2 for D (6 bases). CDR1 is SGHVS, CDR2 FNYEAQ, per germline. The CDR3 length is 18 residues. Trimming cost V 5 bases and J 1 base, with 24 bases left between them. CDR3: CASSPASRDSARSYEQYF. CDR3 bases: TGTGCCAGCAGCCCGGCTTCGCGGGATAGCGCGCGGTCCTACGAGCAGTACTTC.

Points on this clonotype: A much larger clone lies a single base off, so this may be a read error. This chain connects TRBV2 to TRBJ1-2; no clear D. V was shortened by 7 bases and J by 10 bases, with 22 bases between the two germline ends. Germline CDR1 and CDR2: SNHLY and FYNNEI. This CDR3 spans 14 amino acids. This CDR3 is CASTRGRLESDYTF. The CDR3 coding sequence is TGTGCCAGCACTCGAGGAAGGTTAGAATCGGACTACACCTTC.

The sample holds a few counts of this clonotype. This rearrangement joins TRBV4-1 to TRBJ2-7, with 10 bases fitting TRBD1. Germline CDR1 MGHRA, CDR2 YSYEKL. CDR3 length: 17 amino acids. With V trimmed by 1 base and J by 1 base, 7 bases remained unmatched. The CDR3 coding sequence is TGCGCCAGCAGCCAAGTGGTGGGGACAGGGGATTCCTACGAGCAGTACTTC. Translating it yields CASSQVVGTGDSYEQYF.

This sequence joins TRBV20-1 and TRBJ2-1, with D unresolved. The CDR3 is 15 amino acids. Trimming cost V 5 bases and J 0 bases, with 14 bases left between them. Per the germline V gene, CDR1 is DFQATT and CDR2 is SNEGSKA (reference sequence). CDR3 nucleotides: TGCAGTGCTGTACACTGGAAAAGCTCCTACAATGAGCAGTTCTTC. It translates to CSAVHWKSSYNEQFF.

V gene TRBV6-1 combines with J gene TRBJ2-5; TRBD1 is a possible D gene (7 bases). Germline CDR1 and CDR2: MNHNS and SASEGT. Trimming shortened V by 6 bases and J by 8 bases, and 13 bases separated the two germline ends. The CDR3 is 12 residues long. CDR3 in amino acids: CASRRQGGTQYF. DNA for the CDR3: TGTGCCAGCAGGCGGCAGGGGGGCACCCAGTACTTC.

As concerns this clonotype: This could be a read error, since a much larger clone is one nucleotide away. In DNA form, the CDR3 reads TGTGCCAGCAGTTACTCGTTGGCGGGGAGACGCGCAGATACGCAGTATTTT. Amino acids: CASSYSLAGRRADTQYF. The chain carries TRBV6-5 and TRBJ2-3, with D perhaps TRBD2 (6 bases). Germline CDR1 MNHEY, CDR2 SVGAGI. The germline V and J ends were trimmed by 0 bases and 4 bases, with 17 bases remaining between them. This CDR3 spans 17 amino acids.

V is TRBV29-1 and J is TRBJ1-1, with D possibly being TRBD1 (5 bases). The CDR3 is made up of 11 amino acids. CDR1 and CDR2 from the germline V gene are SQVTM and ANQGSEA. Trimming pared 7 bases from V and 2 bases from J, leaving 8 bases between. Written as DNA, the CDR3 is TGCAGCGGGGGGACCAACACTGAAGCTTTCTTT. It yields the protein CSGGTNTEAFF.